This is a list of T cell receptor beta chains from one sample in a study of blood T cell repertoires in COVID-19. Using immunoSEQ multiplex PCR, the repertoire was profiled, and TCRdb retains in-frame clones only, with some absent. The table records just over 150,000 clones, 85% to 90% of them present only once. The sequenced sample was PBMCs or T cells enriched from blood (not recorded which). These receptors originate from a woman aged 50 to 65 who had recovered from COVID-19. Both conserved end residues are part of each CDR3. Fields, in order: V gene, D gene, J gene, clone size, CDR3 DNA, CDR3 protein. The D gene is left open where the match is weak. Part of the rows lack a size; the others show once, few, many or a class for expanded clones.

TRBV7-9	.	TRBJ2-5	.	TGTGCCAGCAGCCCAACCCAGGGCCCTCAAGAGACCCAGTACTTC	CASSPTQGPQETQYF
TRBV14	.	TRBJ1-2	.	TGTGCCAGCAGCCAAGAGCCAGGCTATGGCTACACCTTC	CASSQEPGYGYTF
TRBV7-2	TRBD1	TRBJ1-5	.	TGTGCCAGCAGCTTAGGGGCAGGGGGCGCCCAGCCCCAGCATTTT	CASSLGAGGAQPQHF
TRBV7-3	TRBD1	TRBJ2-2	.	TGTGCCAGCAGCGGAGGACAGGGGGCTAACGGGGAGCTGTTTTTT	CASSGGQGANGELFF
TRBV4-3	.	TRBJ2-1	once	TGCGCCAGCAGCCAAGAGCTAGTCAATGAGCAGTTCTTC	CASSQELVNEQFF
TRBV5-6	TRBD1	TRBJ1-1	.	TGTGCCAGCAGCCGACAGGGAGTATCCAGCTGGACTGAAGCTTTCTTT	CASSRQGVSSWTEAFF
TRBV3-1/TRBV3-2	.	TRBJ2-1	.	TGTGCCAGCAGCCAAGTCCGTTTTGAGCAGTTCTTC	CASSQVRFEQFF
TRBV4-3	.	TRBJ2-7	.	TGCGCCAGCAGCCAAGAATTGAGGGTTCCCTATTCCGAGCAGTACTTC	CASSQELRVPYSEQYF
TRBV7-2	.	TRBJ1-1	.	TGTGCCGGCAGCTCCACGGGGTCCGCCACTGAAGCTTTCTTT	CAGSSTGSATEAFF
TRBV6-2/TRBV6-3	.	TRBJ1-1	.	TGTGCCAGCAGTTCCTTACCGGGAGTTGAAGCTTTCTTT	CASSSLPGVEAFF
TRBV9	.	TRBJ1-6	.	TGTGCCAGCAGCGGGATCGGGTCAGGACAGAGCAATTCACCCCTCCACTTT	CASSGIGSGQSNSPLHF
TRBV25-1	TRBD2	TRBJ2-7	.	TGTGCCAGCAGTCATAATAGCGGGGGGAGCCAGCAGTACTTC	CASSHNSGGSQQYF
TRBV5-1	.	TRBJ2-5	.	TGCGCCAGCAGCCCGCTAGTCGGCCCTCAAGAGACCCAGTACTTC	CASSPLVGPQETQYF
TRBV7-2	TRBD2	TRBJ2-7	once	TGTGCCAGCAGCCGCGGGGGGGGCACCTACGAGCAGTACTTC	CASSRGGGTYEQYF
TRBV4-1	.	TRBJ1-1	.	TGCGCCAGCAGCCAAGACGCGAGTGAAGCTTTCTTT	CASSQDASEAFF
TRBV2	.	TRBJ1-1	.	TGTGCCAGCGCCCCTGACCGAGGAAGGACTGAAGCTTTCTTT	CASAPDRGRTEAFF
TRBV5-6	.	TRBJ2-3	.	TGTGCCAGCAGCTTGAATATTCTAACAGATACGCAGTATTTT	CASSLNILTDTQYF
TRBV5-4	TRBD2	TRBJ2-1	.	TGTGCCAGCAGCTCCCCAGCGGGGGGCTCCTACAATGAGCAGTTCTTC	CASSSPAGGSYNEQFF
TRBV19	.	TRBJ1-5	.	TGTGCCAGTCAACCTCAGGGTAAGGGACAGCCCCAGCATTTT	CASQPQGKGQPQHF
TRBV19	TRBD1	TRBJ1-1	.	TGTGCCAGTAGTTCGGGGACAGGGCGCACTGAAGCTTTCTTT	CASSSGTGRTEAFF
TRBV7-2	.	TRBJ2-7	once	TGTGCCAGCAGCTCCGCTTCAACCCGCGGCGAGCAGTACTTC	CASSSASTRGEQYF
TRBV10-3	.	TRBJ1-1	.	TGTGCCATCAGTGAGTCGGTGACAGGTTGGAACACTGAAGCTTTCTTT	CAISESVTGWNTEAFF
TRBV7-9	.	TRBJ1-3	.	TGTGCCAGCAGCCCCGCCGGGATCAGTGGAAACACCATATATTTT	CASSPAGISGNTIYF
TRBV30	.	TRBJ1-2	.	TGTGCCTGGACACGACAGATACAGAACTATGGCTACACCTTC	CAWTRQIQNYGYTF
TRBV27	.	TRBJ2-1	.	TGTGCCACCTTGCGGGTCGGGAGCTCCTACAATGAGCAGTTCTTC	CATLRVGSSYNEQFF
TRBV12-3/TRBV12-4	TRBD1	TRBJ1-6	.	TGTGCCAGCAGCGGGACAGGGACGGCCCCCCTCCACTTT	CASSGTGTAPLHF
TRBV6-5	.	TRBJ1-2	.	TGTGCCAGCATTGGCAGGGTGGGCCATCGCTACACCTTC	CASIGRVGHRYTF
TRBV29-1	TRBD2	TRBJ2-3	.	TGCAGCGTTGAAGGGACTAGCGGGTTGGCAGATACGCAGTATTTT	CSVEGTSGLADTQYF
TRBV12-5	.	TRBJ2-2	.	TGTGCTAGTGGTTTTGCCCCTCGAGGGCGGGGCGGGGAGCTGTTTTTT	CASGFAPRGRGGELFF
TRBV7-3	.	TRBJ2-1	.	TGTGCCAGCAGCTTAACTGTTTTTAAGGGGGGACAGTACAATGAGCAGTTCTTC	CASSLTVFKGGQYNEQFF
TRBV27	.	TRBJ1-1	.	TGTGCCAGCAGTTTACAGGGTCGGGCTTTCTTT	CASSLQGRAFF
TRBV27	.	TRBJ1-2	.	TGTGCCAGCAGTCTCCACAATGACAGAGGTAACTATGGCTACACCTTC	CASSLHNDRGNYGYTF
TRBV9	.	TRBJ1-2	once	TGTGCCAGCAGCGTAGATCACACGTATGGCTACACCTTC	CASSVDHTYGYTF
TRBV25-1	TRBD1	TRBJ1-2	few	TGTGCCAGCTCCCCCCCCGGGACAGGGGGAAACTATGGCTACACCTTC	CASSPPGTGGNYGYTF
TRBV29-1	.	TRBJ2-3	.	TGCAGCGTTGAGGTCACAGGGACCGGCACAGATACGCAGTATTTT	CSVEVTGTGTDTQYF
TRBV5-6	.	TRBJ1-6	.	TGTGCCAGCAGCTTGGACAGGAATTCACCCCTCCACTTT	CASSLDRNSPLHF
TRBV24-1	.	TRBJ1-4	.	TGTGCCACCAGTGATTTGCCCCCGGATGAAAAACTGTTTTTT	CATSDLPPDEKLFF
TRBV9	TRBD1	TRBJ1-6	.	TGTGCCAGCAGCGATCCCGCGACAGGGTCCGGCGATTCACCCCTCCACTTT	CASSDPATGSGDSPLHF
TRBV11-2	.	TRBJ2-2	.	TGTGCCAGCAGCTTCGGGGGCGGGGAGCTGTTTTTT	CASSFGGGELFF
TRBV18	.	TRBJ1-5	.	TGTGCCAGCTCACCGAGCCTGGAGCAGCCCCAGCATTTT	CASSPSLEQPQHF
TRBV9	.	TRBJ2-3	.	TGTGCCAGCAGCGTTGGGGGGTCTAGCACAGATACGCAGTATTTT	CASSVGGSSTDTQYF
TRBV15	TRBD2	TRBJ2-3	.	TGTGCCACCAGCAGAGATCGGGGGGGGAGGACAGATACGCAGTATTTT	CATSRDRGGRTDTQYF
TRBV7-9	.	TRBJ2-1	.	TGTGCCAGCAGCCACCCGGGACACTTGAGCTCCTACAATGAGCAGTTCTTC	CASSHPGHLSSYNEQFF
TRBV27	TRBD2	TRBJ2-3	.	TGTGCCAGCAGTGGGGGACTAGCAGCAGATACGCAGTATTTT	CASSGGLAADTQYF
TRBV19	TRBD1	TRBJ1-2	.	TGTGCCAGTAGGACCGGACAGGGAAGTGGCTACACCTTC	CASRTGQGSGYTF
TRBV6-1	.	TRBJ1-1	.	TGTGCCAGCCTAACAGGGAACACTGAAGCTTTCTTT	CASLTGNTEAFF
TRBV4-3	.	TRBJ1-5	.	TGCGCCAGCAGCCAAGATAAGGACACTGCCCAGCATTTT	CASSQDKDTAQHF
TRBV2	.	TRBJ1-2	.	TGTGCCAGCAGTGAAATTAGTTATGGCTACACCTTC	CASSEISYGYTF
TRBV29-1	TRBD1	TRBJ2-1	.	TGCAGCGCCCCCCGGGACAGGGGGGTTAGTGAGCAGTTCTTC	CSAPRDRGVSEQFF
TRBV11-2	TRBD1	TRBJ1-1	.	TGTGCCAGCGGTAAACTCTCAGGACAGGGGGACACTGAAGCTTTCTTT	CASGKLSGQGDTEAFF
TRBV6-2/TRBV6-3	TRBD2	TRBJ2-3	.	TGTGCCAGCAGTTACCCCACTAGCGGGGGTTCCTGGAGCACAGATACGCAGTATTTT	CASSYPTSGGSWSTDTQYF
TRBV3-1/TRBV3-2	TRBD1	TRBJ1-5	.	TGTGCCAGCAGCCAAGAATGGGACAGGGGGCCTCGGGGGAATCAGCCCCAGCATTTT	CASSQEWDRGPRGNQPQHF
TRBV7-3	.	TRBJ2-1	.	TGTGCCAGCAGCCAAAACAACAATGAGCAGTTCTTC	CASSQNNNEQFF
TRBV27	TRBD1	TRBJ1-5	once	TGTGCCAGCAGTTTAAGACAGGGAAATCAGCCCCAGCATTTT	CASSLRQGNQPQHF
TRBV24-1	.	TRBJ2-3	.	TGTGCCACCGAACGCAGCGAGATAGATACGCAGTATTTT	CATERSEIDTQYF
TRBV20-1	TRBD1	TRBJ2-7	.	TGCAGTGCTAGTTACGGGCCCCCCGGGACAGCGCCCGACGAGCAGTACTTC	CSASYGPPGTAPDEQYF